A single sample is the source of the 24 T cell receptor beta chains below, sequenced in a study of blood T cell repertoires in COVID-19. Repertoires were generated with immunoSEQ multiplex PCR, while TCRdb's copy carries only in-frame clones and drops some. The repertoire has 85,000 to 95,000 clones, 80% to 90% of them found once; the top ten carry 5% to 5.5%. The sample taken for sequencing was peripheral blood. The receptors stem from a woman of 80 years or more with active COVID-19.

The rearrangement uses TRBV27 and TRBJ2-3; weak D call: TRBD1 (5 bases). The CDR3 runs 17 residues. Trimming removed 7 bases at V and 1 base at J, with 21 bases between. Looked up from germline, CDR1 is MNHEY and CDR2 is SMNVEV (reference sequence). CDR3 region: CASIRRTPQGRTDTQYF. The CDR3 DNA is TGTGCCAGCATTCGAAGGACGCCGCAGGGCCGCACAGATACGCAGTATTTT.

The chain employs TRBV10-3 and TRBJ1-3; 8 positions match TRBD1. This CDR3 region has 15 residues. The J segment lost 4 bases and the V segment lost 7 bases, leaving 9 bases of the junction unmatched. CDR1 and CDR2 from the germline V gene are ENHRY and SYGVKD. This CDR3 is CAIMSGGLSGNTIYF. CDR3 nucleotide sequence: TGTGCCATCATGTCAGGGGGCCTTTCGGGAAACACCATATATTTT.

The chain carries TRBV21-1 and TRBJ1-5. TRBV21-1 is a documented pseudogene. The CDR3 runs to 19 residues. CDR3 loop: CASSSTGGFGGVSNQPQHF. Here the CDR3 DNA reads TGTGCCAGCAGCAGTACGGGGGGGTTCGGTGGGGTTAGCAATCAGCCCCAGCATTTT.

The chain is built from TRBV3-1 (or the pseudogene TRBV3-2) and TRBJ2-5, with 11 positions matching TRBD2. The CDR3 totals 14 residues. CDR1 is LGHDT and CDR2 is YNNKEL in the germline V gene (reference sequence). The junction had 2 bases not matched to a gene; V was cut back by 4 bases and J by 4 bases. The CDR3 DNA sequence: TGTGCCAGCAGCCTTAGCGGGAGGGGAGAGACCCAGTACTTC. Its translation: CASSLSGRGETQYF.

V is TRBV7-6 and J is TRBJ1-6; D may be TRBD1 (5 bases). The germline V and J ends were trimmed by 5 bases and 0 bases, with 23 bases remaining between them. This CDR3 contains 20 residues. Germline loops: CDR1 SGHVS, CDR2 FNYEAQ. The CDR3 reads CASSPARGGPRSSYNSPLHF. Written as DNA, the CDR3 is TGTGCCAGCAGCCCCGCCCGCGGGGGACCTAGGAGCTCCTATAATTCACCCCTCCACTTT.

This chain uses TRBV30 with TRBJ2-7, with 16 bases aligning to TRBD2. Germline CDR1 GTSNPN, CDR2 SVGIG (reference sequence). V dropped 1 base and J dropped 7; count of bases not matched to a gene: 16. The length of the CDR3 is 19 residues. The CDR3 region is CAWSAVEPGLAGGVWEQYF. The CDR3 nucleotides are TGTGCCTGGAGTGCCGTAGAACCGGGACTAGCGGGAGGGGTTTGGGAGCAGTACTTC.

Here the CDR3 reads CATWGGFNEQFF. The CDR3, as DNA: TGTGCCACCTGGGGGGGGTTCAATGAGCAGTTCTTC. This chain uses TRBV12-3 or TRBV12-4 with TRBJ2-1, with 7 bases lining up with TRBD2. The CDR3 totals 12 residues. V shed 10 bases and J 6 bases; nucleotides not matched to a gene: 6.

The V call is TRBV6-5, the J call TRBJ1-4; D not resolved. Germline V lookup: CDR1 MNHEY, CDR2 SVGAGI. Between the trimmed V and J ends, which lost 4 bases and 3 bases, there was a span of 6 bases. This CDR3 comprises 13 residues. The CDR3 DNA is TGTGCCAGCAGTTCCCTCCCTAATGAAAAACTGTTTTTT. This gives the protein CASSSLPNEKLFF.

V is TRBV10-3 and J is TRBJ2-5; TRBD1 matches 7 bases. CDR1 ENHRY and CDR2 SYGVKD come from the germline V gene. The CDR3 spans 15 residues. J lost 1 base, V lost 0 bases, and 2 bases had no gene match. CDR3 coding DNA: TGTGCCATCAGTGAGTCTCACAGGGGCCAAGAGACCCAGTACTTC. Its translation is CAISESHRGQETQYF.

CDR3 amino acids: CASSPGTQMDEQYF. DNA of the CDR3: TGTGCCAGCAGTCCGGGGACTCAAATGGATGAGCAGTACTTC. V usage is TRBV28 and J usage is TRBJ2-7, with D perhaps TRBD2 (6 bases). The CDR3 runs to 14 residues. Germline CDR1 and CDR2: MDHEN and SYDVKM. The ends were cut back, 5 bases at V and 7 bases at J, with 18 bases in the middle.

The chain recombines TRBV9 with TRBJ1-6, with D unclear. The CDR3 consists of 15 residues. V lost 4 bases to trimming and J lost 0 bases, with 8 bases between them. Germline loops: CDR1 SGDLS, CDR2 YYNGEE. CDR3 sequence reads: CASSSLSSYNSPLHF. CDR3 sequence (DNA): TGTGCCAGCAGCTCCCTGAGCTCCTATAATTCACCCCTCCACTTT.

The chain couples TRBV7-9 to TRBJ1-2; TRBD1 agrees at 8 bases. The trim removed 7 bases at V and 0 bases at J, leaving 7 bases unmatched. The CDR3 length is 15 residues. The germline gives CDR1 SEHNR, CDR2 FQNEAQ (reference sequence). The CDR3 nucleotides are TGTGCCAGCAACAACAGGGGGAGTTCTAACTATGGCTACACCTTC. Residues: CASNNRGSSNYGYTF.

This chain links TRBV7-3 with TRBJ1-1; D remains ambiguous. V lost 2 bases, J lost 2 bases, and 6 bases lay in between. The germline CDR1 and CDR2 sequences are SGHTA and FQGTGA. The CDR3 loop spans 13 amino acids. This CDR3 is CASSLQFNTEAFF. The CDR3 coding sequence is TGTGCCAGCAGCTTACAATTTAACACTGAAGCTTTCTTT.

This clone appeared a few times. The chain has TRBV7-3 and TRBJ1-5; maybe TRBD1 (5 bases). Germline loops: CDR1 SGHTA, CDR2 FQGTGA. This CDR3 comprises 18 residues. Trimming left V 1 base short and J 2 bases short, with 18 bases between. The CDR3 spells CASSLRGRGEGGNQPQHF. Written as DNA, the CDR3 is TGTGCCAGCAGCTTAAGAGGCCGGGGGGAAGGTGGCAATCAGCCCCAGCATTTT.

The CDR3 reads CASTWQGTGNQPQHF. The CDR3 DNA reads TGTGCCAGCACATGGCAGGGGACGGGAAATCAGCCCCAGCATTTT. The chain is built from TRBV28 and TRBJ1-5; a possible D gene is TRBD1 (6 bases). The CDR3 length is 15 residues. Trimming removed 7 bases from V and 4 bases from J, with 17 bases in between. Germline V gene lookup returns CDR1 MDHEN and CDR2 SYDVKM.

V and J are TRBV6-2 or TRBV6-3 and TRBJ2-4; the match to TRBD1 covers 7 bases. CDR1 MNHEY and CDR2 SVGEGT come from the germline V gene. V was pared by 5 bases and J by 8 bases, with 3 bases of the junction left unmatched. This CDR3 contains 12 residues. The CDR3 DNA reads as TGTGCCAGCAGTGGGACAGCGGACATTCAGTACTTC. Translating it yields CASSGTADIQYF.

This clone was detected once. This rearrangement joins TRBV5-1 to TRBJ1-4; TRBD1 is a possible D gene (5 bases). V shed 0 bases and J shed 5 bases, with 11 bases lying between them. From germline, CDR1 is SGHRS and CDR2 YFSETQ. The length of the CDR3 is 15 residues. CDR3 region: CASSLETAENEKLFF. The CDR3 bases are TGCGCCAGCAGCTTGGAGACAGCCGAAAATGAAAAACTGTTTTTT. Looking up the rest from reference TRBV5-1 and TRBJ1-4 gives the full variable domain: KAGVTQTPRYLIKTRGQQVTLSCSPISGHRSVSWYQQTPGQGLQFLFEYFSETQRNKGNFPGRFSGRQFSNSRSEMNVSTLELGDSALYLCASSLETAENEKLFFGSGTQLSVL.

The rearrangement joins TRBV28 to TRBJ2-1; tentative D call: TRBD1 (5 bases). V dropped 4 bases and J dropped 6 bases, with 10 bases sitting between them. The CDR3 has 13 amino acids. The V gene's germline CDR1 is MDHEN and CDR2 SYDVKM. The CDR3: CASSYGHPNEQFF. The CDR3 DNA reads as TGTGCCAGCAGTTACGGACACCCCAATGAGCAGTTCTTC.

V is TRBV7-2 and J is TRBJ2-3, with D possibly matching TRBD2 (6 bases). Germline V gene data show CDR1 as SGHTA and CDR2 as FQGNSA. V shed 2 bases and J shed 5 bases, with 11 bases lying between them. The CDR3 is 14 amino acids. The CDR3 DNA follows: TGTGCCAGCAGCTTAAGTTCCGGGAGAGATACGCAGTATTTT. Translated: CASSLSSGRDTQYF.

The DNA for the CDR3 is TGCAGCGTTGCGACTAGCACAGATACGCAGTATTTT. Encoded protein: CSVATSTDTQYF. The rearrangement links TRBV29-1 to TRBJ2-3; no clear D gene. The V end was cut by 4 bases, the J end by 0 bases, with 5 bases between. Germline V CDR1 and CDR2: SQVTM, ANQGSEA. The CDR3 runs to 12 residues.

The CDR3 coding sequence is TGTGCCAGCAGCGTAGACCTAGGGACTAACGGAAACACCATATATTTT. Protein sequence: CASSVDLGTNGNTIYF. The chain links TRBV9 to TRBJ1-3, with D possibly being TRBD1 (5 bases). This CDR3 spans 16 amino acids. Trimming stripped 0 bases from V and 4 bases from J, with 14 bases between. Germline loops: CDR1 SGDLS, CDR2 YYNGEE.

The chain combines TRBV2 with TRBJ1-3; D remains ambiguous. This CDR3 contains 13 residues. Per the germline V gene, CDR1 is SNHLY and CDR2 is FYNNEI. V was shortened by 6 bases and J by 4 bases, with 10 bases between the two germline ends. The CDR3: CASREASGNTIYF. The CDR3 bases are TGTGCCAGCAGGGAGGCTTCCGGAAACACCATATATTTT.

J is TRBJ2-3 and V is TRBV7-2, with TRBD1 identical over 9 bases. Germline assignment: CDR1 SGHTA and CDR2 FQGNSA. The CDR3 covers 15 residues. V lost 7 bases to trimming and J lost 3 bases; unmatched junction nucleotides: 8. The CDR3 coding sequence is TGTGCCAGCAACACAGGGGGCTGGGAGACAGATACGCAGTATTTT. This sequence encodes CASNTGGWETDTQYF. Based on the CDR3 plus reference TRBV7-2 and TRBJ2-3, the full variable domain is GAGVSQSPSNKVTEKGKDVELRCDPISGHTALYWYRQSLGQGLEFLIYFQGNSAPDKSGLPSDRFSAERTGGSVSTLTIQRTQQEDSAVYLCASNTGGWETDTQYFGPGTRLTVL.

This clone is a singleton in its sample. The V and J genes are TRBV7-9 and TRBJ1-1; maybe TRBD1 (6 bases). The germline V gene encodes CDR1 SEHNR and CDR2 FQNEAQ (reference sequence). CDR3 size: 14 residues. The germline V and J ends were trimmed by 1 base and 1 base, with 7 bases remaining between them. The CDR3 nucleotides read TGTGCCAGCAGCTTAGGGACAGCGAACACTGAAGCTTTCTTT. Its translation: CASSLGTANTEAFF.